This TCR beta chain appears in the sequencing data of a study of shared clonotypes between healthy human individuals. TCRdb's copy holds only in-frame clones and misses some; the assay was immunoSEQ multiplex PCR. The sample yields 2 million to 2.5 million clones, 90% to 95% seen once. The CDR3 has 13 amino acids. Germline CDR1 MDHEN, CDR2 SYDVKM. Trimming took off 7 bases at V and 6 bases at J, with 16 bases between the two ends. Sequenced: naive CD4+ T cells from PBMCs. Sample subset: CD45RA+ positively selected. The gene calls are TRBV28 and TRBJ2-7; possibly TRBD2 for D (6 bases). The clonotype comes from a man aged 18 to 35 in good health. Some clones in this sample may be carry-over from other donors' samples. DNA for the CDR3: TGTGCCAGCACATACCCGAAGACTAGCGAGCAGTACTTC. Translation gives CASTYPKTSEQYF.